This TCR beta chain comes out of a study of beta chain features in type 1 diabetes. Study results and caveats: Comparison showed that naive, central memory and Treg TCRB repertoires appeared more similar among patients than among healthy donors. TCRB CDR3s were moderately but significantly shorter in Type 1 diabetes patients in all four CD4+ subsets.

On average, the one heparinised blood draw given by each donor was 90 to 150 mL. TCRB transcripts that were expressed got sequenced, as all of the isolated RNA had been reverse transcribed. The method was immunoSEQ multiplex PCR; TCRdb's version includes in-frame clones alone and lacks a portion of them. The data show 140,000 to 150,000 clones, around 51% seen once. The CDR3 totals 15 residues. Trimming took off 3 bases at V and 0 bases at J, with 8 bases between the two ends. The germline V gene encodes CDR1 SNHLY and CDR2 FYNNEI. Regarding this clone: The antigen is unknown.

The J gene is TRBJ2-2, the V gene TRBV2; D unclear. Sequencing was performed on Tregs from blood. This TCR derives from a man aged 18 to 35 in good health. CDR3 DNA sequence: TGTGCCAGCAGTGAGGTAGGAGCGAACACCGGGGAGCTGTTTTTT. This gives the protein CASSEVGANTGELFF. The full variable domain, its missing parts supplied by reference TRBV2 and TRBJ2-2, is EPEVTQTPSHQVTQMGQEVILRCVPISNHLYFYWYRQILGQKVEFLVSFYNNEISEKSEIFDDQFSVERPDGSNFTLKIRSTKLEDSAMYFCASSEVGANTGELFFGEGSRLTVL.